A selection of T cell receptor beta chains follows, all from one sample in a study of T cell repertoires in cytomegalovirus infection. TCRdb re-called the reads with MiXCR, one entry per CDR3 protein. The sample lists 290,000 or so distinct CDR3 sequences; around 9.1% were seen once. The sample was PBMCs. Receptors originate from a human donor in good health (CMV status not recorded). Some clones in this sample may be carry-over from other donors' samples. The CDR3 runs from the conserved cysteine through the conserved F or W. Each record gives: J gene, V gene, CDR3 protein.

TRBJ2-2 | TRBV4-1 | CASSQEAVTGELFF
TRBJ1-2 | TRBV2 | CASREQGATYGYTF
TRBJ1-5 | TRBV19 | CASSIVEDSNQPQHF
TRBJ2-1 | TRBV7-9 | CASSYSRDKDNNEQFF
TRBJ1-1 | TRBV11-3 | CASNPGGQTSNTEAFF
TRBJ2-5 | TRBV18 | CASSPGVVMTQYF
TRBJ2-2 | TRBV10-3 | CAISQTGELFF
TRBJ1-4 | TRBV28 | CASSPTTGRNEKLFF
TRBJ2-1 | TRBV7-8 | CASSLVGEGSYNEQFF
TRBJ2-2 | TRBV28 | CASSFLRGSTGELFF
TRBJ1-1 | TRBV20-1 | CSAWVGGSDTEAFF
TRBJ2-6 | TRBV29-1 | CSVGRDSGANVLTF
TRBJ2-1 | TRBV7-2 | CASSLGPNNEQFF
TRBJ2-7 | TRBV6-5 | CASSPRGPEYEQYF
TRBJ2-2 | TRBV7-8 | CASSLAIYENTGELFF
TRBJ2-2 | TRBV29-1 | CSVEERTGGWTGELFF
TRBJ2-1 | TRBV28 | CASSSSGGIYNEQFF
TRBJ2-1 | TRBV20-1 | CSAMDRGTGEQFF
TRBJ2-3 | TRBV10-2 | CASSETHGTDTQYF
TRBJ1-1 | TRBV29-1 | CSVEDGGGMNTEAFF
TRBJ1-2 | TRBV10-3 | CAIFVEGYRGYTF
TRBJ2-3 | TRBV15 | CATSLMGTQYF
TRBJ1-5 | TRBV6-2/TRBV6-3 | CASRYGNQPQHF
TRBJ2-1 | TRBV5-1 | CASSLARISSYNEQFF
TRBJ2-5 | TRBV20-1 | CSAPGDTEETQYF
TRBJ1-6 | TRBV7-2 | CASREQGAGSPLHF
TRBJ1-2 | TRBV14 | CASSRGDFGYGYTF
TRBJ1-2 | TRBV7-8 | CASSLDGGSVAYGYTF
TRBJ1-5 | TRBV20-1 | CSARDRRGPAHQPQHF
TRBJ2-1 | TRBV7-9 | CASSLSVGTGGYNEQFF
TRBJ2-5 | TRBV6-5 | CASKSGGWGQETQYF
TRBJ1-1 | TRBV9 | CASRDPGHNTEAFF
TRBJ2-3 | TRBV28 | CASSPRQITDTQYF
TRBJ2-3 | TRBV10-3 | CAISPGLSTDTQYF
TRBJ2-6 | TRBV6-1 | CASSEEGGSGANVLTF
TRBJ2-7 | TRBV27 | CASSLSVGLSEQYF
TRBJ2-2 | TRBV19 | CASSIWGEGGELFF
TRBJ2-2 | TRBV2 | CASSPGSKRTGELFF
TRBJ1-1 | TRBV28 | CASSPGQGKGTEAFF
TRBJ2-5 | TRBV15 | CATSRVLAGKETQYF
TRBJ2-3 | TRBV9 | CASSVGDSNTQYF
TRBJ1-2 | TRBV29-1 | CSVWDRGYGYTF
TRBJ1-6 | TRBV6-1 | CASRDSGNSPLHF
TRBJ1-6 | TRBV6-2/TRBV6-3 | CASRRPFEDPLHF
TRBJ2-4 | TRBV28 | CASSPPGGLKNIQYF
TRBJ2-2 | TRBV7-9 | CASSLASAGAGELFF